The TCR beta chain under discussion was sequenced for a study of CD8 T cells in Susac syndrome. TEMRA cells were enriched by FACS, while CD8+ and CD4+ T cells were obtained through a negative isolation that was performed magnetically. The V gene end was trimmed by 8 bases and the J gene end by 0 bases; junction bases not matched to a gene: 11. CDR3 length equals 17 residues. CDR1 and CDR2 (germline): MNHEY, SMNVEV (reference sequence). RNA was extracted with the RNeasy kit, and a quantity of about 0.45 to 1 ug was reverse transcribed using random hexamers. Amplification of TCR beta CDR3 used immunoSEQ multiplex PCR across 54 Vbeta and 13 Jbeta. MiXCR, run by TCRdb on the immunoSEQ multiplex PCR reads, gives a single entry per CDR3 protein. The sample holds 80,000 or so distinct CDR3 sequences, 96% seen once.

This chain links TRBV27 with TRBJ2-3, with 10 positions matching TRBD2. Material: CD8+ T cells from PBMCs. This receptor was identified in a human donor with Susac syndrome. The CDR3 is CASRPSGSFDSTDTQYF. As DNA, the CDR3 is TGTGCCAGCCGTCCTAGCGGGAGTTTTGATAGCACAGATACGCAGTATTTT.